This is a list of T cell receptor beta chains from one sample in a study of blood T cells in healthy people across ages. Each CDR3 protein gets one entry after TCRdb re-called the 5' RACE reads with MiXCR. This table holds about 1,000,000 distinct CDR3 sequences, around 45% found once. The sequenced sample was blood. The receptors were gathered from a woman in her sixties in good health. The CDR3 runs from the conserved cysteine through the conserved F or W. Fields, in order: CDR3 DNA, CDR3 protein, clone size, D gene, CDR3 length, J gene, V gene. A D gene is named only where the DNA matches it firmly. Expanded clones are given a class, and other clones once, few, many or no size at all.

TGCAGCGTGGCAGAGACAGGGGGCGGGAAAGAGACCCAGTTCTTC	CSVAETGGGKETQFF	-	TRBD1	15	TRBJ2-1	TRBV29-1
TGTGCCAGCAGTCGGACTAGCGGGGCCCCCATGGATGAGCAGTTCTTC	CASSRTSGAPMDEQFF	once	TRBD2	16	TRBJ2-1	TRBV6-5
TGTGCCAGCAGCCAAGTAATTGGCCCGGACAATGAAAAACTGTTTTTT	CASSQVIGPDNEKLFF	few	-	16	TRBJ1-4	TRBV14
TGCGCCAGCAGCTTGATCTCGGGACAAAACACCGGGGAGCTGTTTTTT	CASSLISGQNTGELFF	-	-	16	TRBJ2-2	TRBV5-1
TGTGCCATCAGTGATGCGACTAGCGGGAGGAACGAGCAGTACTTC	CAISDATSGRNEQYF	-	TRBD2	15	TRBJ2-7	TRBV10-3
TGCAGCGTTGAAGGGGTGGGACAGGGGTGGGACGAGCAGTACTTC	CSVEGVGQGWDEQYF	-	TRBD1	15	TRBJ2-7	TRBV29-1
TGCGCCAGCAGCTTGGCCAATACCACTAGCGTGAATCTCCAAGAGACCCAGTACTTC	CASSLANTTSVNLQETQYF	-	TRBD2	19	TRBJ2-5	TRBV5-1
TGCAGTGCTACGGCGGGGGATTCCTACGAGCAGTACTTC	CSATAGDSYEQYF	-	TRBD2	13	TRBJ2-7	TRBV20-1
TGTGCCAGCAGCCCCGAAGACAGATATACAACTAATGAAAAACTGTTTTTT	CASSPEDRYTTNEKLFF	-	-	17	TRBJ1-4	TRBV4-2
TGTGCCACCTTTGGACTAGCCACAGATACGCAGTATTTT	CATFGLATDTQYF	-	TRBD2	13	TRBJ2-3	TRBV10-3
TGTGCCAGCAGCCGCCCCACGGCTGGGAATGAGCAGTTCTTC	CASSRPTAGNEQFF	few	-	14	TRBJ2-1	TRBV11-2
TGCAGTGCTGCCAACCCTCGACTAGCGGGAGACACCGGGGAGCTGTTTTTT	CSAANPRLAGDTGELFF	once	TRBD2	17	TRBJ2-2	TRBV20-1
TGTGCCAGCAAGAGGGCTTTTCCCTACAATGAGCAGTACTTC	CASKRAFPYNEQYF	-	-	14	TRBJ2-7	TRBV6-6
TGTGCCAGCACCAATAGGAACAATGAGCAGTTCTTC	CASTNRNNEQFF	few	-	12	TRBJ2-1	TRBV12-3/TRBV12-4
TGTGCCAGCGGCGGGGCCGAGCAGTACTTC	CASGGAEQYF	-	-	10	TRBJ2-7	TRBV6-6
TGTGCCAGCAGCTTAGAGAAAGCTTTCTTT	CASSLEKAFF	-	-	10	TRBJ1-1	TRBV7-9
TGCGCCAGCAGCTTGGGGGCGGCAGTGGGGGAGCAGTACTTC	CASSLGAAVGEQYF	-	-	14	TRBJ2-7	TRBV5-1
TGTGCCAGCAGCGCTATAGCGGGAGGGTCCGAGCAGTACTTC	CASSAIAGGSEQYF	-	TRBD2	14	TRBJ2-7	TRBV7-6
TGCGCCAGCAGTGAGCCCCGACTAGCGGGAGTTGTAAGCAATGAGCAGTTCTTC	CASSEPRLAGVVSNEQFF	-	TRBD2	18	TRBJ2-1	TRBV10-2
TGTGCCAGCAGTCCTCGACCCAGCGGGCCCCCTCACCATGAGCAGTTCTTC	CASSPRPSGPPHHEQFF	-	-	17	TRBJ2-1	TRBV28
TGTGCTAGTGGCCGGGGGGCTTGGAGCACAGATACGCAGTATTTT	CASGRGAWSTDTQYF	-	-	15	TRBJ2-3	TRBV12-5
TGTGCCAGCAATGTGGCACACAAGCAGTTCTTC	CASNVAHKQFF	-	-	11	TRBJ2-1	TRBV6-1
TGCAGTGCTACGCGGACTAGCAATGAGCAGTTCTTC	CSATRTSNEQFF	few	TRBD2	12	TRBJ2-1	TRBV20-1
TGTGCCAGCAGCTTCACAGGACTCCAAGAGACCCAGTACTTC	CASSFTGLQETQYF	-	-	14	TRBJ2-5	TRBV7-9
TGCGCCAGCAGCCAAGTTTTCGGACAGACAGATACGCAGTATTTT	CASSQVFGQTDTQYF	-	-	15	TRBJ2-3	TRBV4-1
TGTGCCAGCTCACAAAACACCCACAGGGGCTCCTCTGGAAACACCATATATTTT	CASSQNTHRGSSGNTIYF	-	TRBD1	18	TRBJ1-3	TRBV18
TGTGCCAGCAGCGCCCCTCAGCACAGTTACAATGAGCAGTTCTTC	CASSAPQHSYNEQFF	-	-	15	TRBJ2-1	TRBV9
TGTGCCAGCAGCGTAGCGACTAGCGGGCTTTACAATGAGCAGTTCTTC	CASSVATSGLYNEQFF	few	TRBD2	16	TRBJ2-1	TRBV9
TGTGCCAGCAGCCATACACTGGGACTCTATGGCTACACCTTC	CASSHTLGLYGYTF	-	-	14	TRBJ1-2	TRBV5-5
TGTGCCAGCAGTCCCGAGGTTGCAGCCGGCTACGAGCAGTACTTC	CASSPEVAAGYEQYF	-	-	15	TRBJ2-7	TRBV7-2
TGTGCCAGCAGCTTAAGTCTAGGGCTCCACGAGCAGTACTTC	CASSLSLGLHEQYF	-	-	14	TRBJ2-7	TRBV7-9
TGCAGTGCCAGCGACAATCCCACAGATACGCAGTATTTT	CSASDNPTDTQYF	-	-	13	TRBJ2-3	TRBV20-1
TGTGCCAGCAGCCTAGACGCTGGGGCCAACGTCCTGACTTTC	CASSLDAGANVLTF	few	-	14	TRBJ2-6	TRBV3-1
TGTGCCAGCTCACCGCGGGACAGGGTATTAGCAGATACGCAGTATTTT	CASSPRDRVLADTQYF	-	TRBD1	16	TRBJ2-3	TRBV18
TGTGCCAGCAGTCCCCGACCACAAGAGACCCAGTACTTC	CASSPRPQETQYF	many	-	13	TRBJ2-5	TRBV12-3/TRBV12-4
TGCAGTGCCGGCCCAGGTAACGCCGGGACTAGCAGATACAATGAGCAGTTCTTC	CSAGPGNAGTSRYNEQFF	-	TRBD2	18	TRBJ2-1	TRBV20-1
TGCGCCAGCAGCCAAGGGTCGGGGTCCGGGGAGCTGTTTTTT	CASSQGSGSGELFF	-	-	14	TRBJ2-2	TRBV4-1
TGTGCCAGCATCAATAGCGGGAGTTCGTACGAGCAGTACTTC	CASINSGSSYEQYF	few	TRBD2	14	TRBJ2-7	TRBV28
TGTGCCAGCAGCCAAGGGCGGACAGGAGAAGCTTTCTTT	CASSQGRTGEAFF	-	TRBD1	13	TRBJ1-1	TRBV14
TGCAGTGGCACGGGACTGGATTCCTACGAGCAGTACTTC	CSGTGLDSYEQYF	-	-	13	TRBJ2-7	TRBV20-1
TGCGCCAGCAGCCAGGCTGACCCGGCCGAAAAACTGTTTTTT	CASSQADPAEKLFF	-	-	14	TRBJ1-4	TRBV4-1
TGTGCCAGCAGCTTGGTGGCTAGCGGGGGACAAGAGACCCAGTACTTC	CASSLVASGGQETQYF	few	TRBD2	16	TRBJ2-5	TRBV5-6